The 23 T cell receptor beta chains in this list originate from one sample, sequenced in a study of HIV-infected children after antiretroviral therapy interruption. The treatment denotes: PENTA 11 planned treatment interruption arm or continuous ART arm. The TCR library was built from RNA with a 3' RACE protocol and unique molecular identifiers. From the 3' RACE reads, TCRdb called clonotypes with MiXCR, one entry per CDR3 protein. The data show more than 75,000 distinct CDR3 sequences, with approximately 6.9% seen just once and 1.1% held by the top ten. Sequencing used CD45RA+ CD4+ T cells from PBMCs, pooled from several time points, obtained from a donor given antiretroviral therapy, either interrupted or continuous. Subset described: naive CD4+ CD45RA+ CD45RO- T cells. The receptors were sampled from a pool of human donors with HIV.

Regarding this clonotype: Relative to the germline gene, one junction end is altered; a read error may explain this. V is TRBV6-6 and J is TRBJ1-5, with D possibly TRBD1 on 6 matching bases. Germline CDR1 and CDR2: MNHNY and SVGAGI (reference sequence). CDR3 length: 13 residues. The CDR3 DNA sequence: TGTGCCAGTGAGGGGGGGAACAACCAGGCTCCGCTTTTT. Its protein product is CASEGGNNQAPLF.

The table lists this clonotype with many counts. The chain employs TRBV11-2 and TRBJ1-1, with D possibly TRBD1 on 5 matching bases. Germline V gene data show CDR1 as SGHAT and CDR2 as FQNNGV. CDR3 length: 19 amino acids. With 2 bases removed from V and 4 bases from J, the gap between germline ends came to 26 bases. CDR3 bases: TGTGCCAGCAGCTTATTATCCATCGGGGTTGCAGGGTCGTCCACTGAAGCTTTCTTT. Amino acid sequence: CASSLLSIGVAGSSTEAFF.

This clonotype was counted many times. V is TRBV5-1 and J is TRBJ2-7; D might be TRBD1 (5 bases). The CDR3 length is 14 residues. Germline values: CDR1 SGHRS, CDR2 YFSETQ. V dropped 0 bases and J dropped 1 base, with 8 bases sitting between them. CDR3 residues: CASSLGQSSYEQYF. DNA of the CDR3: TGCGCCAGCAGCTTGGGACAGTCTTCCTACGAGCAGTACTTC. The full variable domain, in which reference TRBV5-1 and TRBJ2-7 provide the parts outside the CDR3, is KAGVTQTPRYLIKTRGQQVTLSCSPISGHRSVSWYQQTPGQGLQFLFEYFSETQRNKGNFPGRFSGRQFSNSRSEMNVSTLELGDSALYLCASSLGQSSYEQYFGPGTRLTVT.

The table lists this clonotype with a few counts. The chain combines TRBV29-1 with TRBJ2-2; weak D call: TRBD2 (6 bases). Germline V CDR1 and CDR2: SQVTM, ANQGSEA. V lost 5 bases and J 5 bases, leaving 27 bases between the germline ends. This CDR3 contains 18 residues. The CDR3 nucleotides read TGCAGCGTTCGAAAGGTCGCAGGGACTGGGAAAATGACCGGGGAGCTGTTTTTT. It specifies CSVRKVAGTGKMTGELFF.

By its share, this clonotype is medium-sized (0.01 to 0.1%). The rearrangement links TRBV20-1 to TRBJ2-6; D is possibly TRBD2 (6 bases). The germline gives CDR1 DFQATT, CDR2 SNEGSKA (reference sequence). This CDR3 spans 13 amino acids. Trimming left V 8 bases short and J 2 bases short, with 10 bases between. For the CDR3, the DNA is TGCAGTTCGGGGAGGACTGGGGCCAACGTCCTGACTTTC. Amino acid sequence: CSSGRTGANVLTF.

This clonotype was counted ten times or more. The chain has TRBV7-2 and TRBJ1-2; D might be TRBD1 (6 bases). The V end lost 0 bases, the J end lost 3 bases, and 14 bases lay between the germline ends. Germline CDR1 reads SGHTA; CDR2 reads FQGNSA. This CDR3 contains 16 residues. CDR3 residues: CASSLARGAQDYGYTF. In nucleotides, the CDR3 is TGTGCCAGCAGCTTAGCAAGGGGGGCACAGGACTATGGCTACACCTTC.

This rearrangement joins TRBV12-3 or TRBV12-4 to TRBJ2-1; perhaps TRBD2 as D (5 bases). Trimming took off 6 bases at V and 2 bases at J, with 14 bases between the two ends. The CDR3 runs to 15 residues. CDR3 DNA: TGTGCCAGCAGCCCACGAGGGTTTACCTACAATGAGCAGTTCTTC. Translating it yields CASSPRGFTYNEQFF.

This clonotype was seen only a few times. The chain has TRBV12-5 and TRBJ1-6; tentatively, D is TRBD1 (6 bases). Germline V gene sequence: CDR1 LGHNT, CDR2 FRNRAP. V lost 2 bases and J 7 bases, leaving 9 bases between the germline ends. There are 14 residues in the CDR3. CDR3 DNA sequence: TGTGCTAGTGGTTTGTTTGGACAGAATTCACCCCTCCACTTT. Its translation: CASGLFGQNSPLHF.

This clonotype was counted ten times or more. The chain uses TRBV6-1 and TRBJ1-1; 7 bases align to TRBD1. CDR1 is MNHNS, CDR2 SASEGT, per germline. The trim removed 7 bases at V and 6 bases at J, leaving 11 bases unmatched. This CDR3 is built from 14 residues. CDR3 sequence reads: CASTHDRVRPEAFF. The CDR3 bases are TGTGCCAGCACCCATGACAGGGTGAGGCCTGAAGCTTTCTTT.

This clonotype was counted ten times or more. The chain carries TRBV30 and TRBJ2-7; no definite D call. Trimming pared 0 bases from V and 7 bases from J, leaving 13 bases between. CDR1 is GTSNPN and CDR2 is SVGIG in the germline V gene (reference sequence). CDR3 length equals 13 residues. The CDR3 loop reads CAWSVPTPKEQYF. CDR3 sequence (DNA): TGTGCCTGGAGTGTACCGACTCCGAAAGAGCAGTACTTC.

The sample holds many counts of this clonotype. The V and J genes are TRBV7-2 and TRBJ2-4; 11 positions match TRBD2. CDR3 length: 17 residues. Losses at the gene ends were 1 base for V and 7 bases for J; bases not matched to a gene: 9. Germline CDR1 SGHTA, CDR2 FQGNSA. The CDR3 sequence is CASSLVWLAGGWNIQYF. The CDR3 DNA sequence: TGTGCCAGCAGCTTAGTATGGCTAGCGGGGGGTTGGAACATTCAGTACTTC.

This clonotype came up many times. The chain recombines TRBV12-3 or TRBV12-4 with TRBJ2-2; TRBD1 might be the D (6 bases). The V end lost 6 bases, the J end lost 5 bases, and 22 bases lay between the germline ends. This CDR3 spans 17 amino acids. CDR3 sequence: CASSPGQPQVWTGELFF. DNA of the CDR3: TGTGCCAGCAGCCCAGGACAGCCCCAAGTATGGACCGGGGAGCTGTTTTTT.

This clonotype was recorded many times. This chain links TRBV29-1 with TRBJ2-7; weak D call: TRBD2 (5 bases). The CDR3 extends over 13 amino acids. Germline lookup yields CDR1 SQVTM and CDR2 ANQGSEA. Trimming removed 3 bases at V and 6 bases at J, with 15 bases between. The CDR3 coding sequence is TGCAGCGTTGACGGGGAGACACCGACCGAGCAGTACTTC. It is translated as CSVDGETPTEQYF.

This clonotype was seen a handful of times. The chain is built from TRBV5-8 and TRBJ2-6, with 7 bases lining up with TRBD1. The CDR3 extends over 17 amino acids. Losses at the gene ends were 4 bases for V and 0 bases for J; bases not matched to a gene: 7. Germline V CDR1 and CDR2: SGHTS, YDEGEE. The CDR3 region is CASSLRTGHSGANVLTF. In nucleotides, the CDR3 is TGTGCCAGCAGCCTCCGGACAGGACACTCTGGGGCCAACGTCCTGACTTTC.

This clonotype was detected ten times or more. This CDR3 reads CASSTGTGNYGYTF. The DNA of the CDR3 is TGTGCCAGCAGCACGGGGACAGGGAACTATGGCTACACCTTC. V gene TRBV7-2 combines with J gene TRBJ1-2, with 9 bases that match TRBD1. The CDR3 has 14 amino acids. Trimming removed 5 bases from V and 2 bases from J; junction bases left unmatched: 3. The germline V gene has CDR1 SGHTA and CDR2 FQGNSA.

On this clonotype itself: This may be a read error: a much more frequent sequence differs by one nucleotide. The rearrangement uses TRBV7-2 and TRBJ1-6, with D tentatively TRBD1 (6 bases). CDR3 size: 15 residues. CDR1 is SGHTA, CDR2 FQGNSA, per germline. CDR3 in amino acids: CVSTPVGARNSPLHF. In nucleotides, the CDR3 is TGTGTCAGCACCCCGGTGGGGGCTCGTAATTCACCCCTCCACTTT.

The rearrangement links TRBV5-1 to TRBJ1-4, with D possibly matching TRBD1 (6 bases). Germline-derived CDR1 and CDR2 are SGHRS and YFSETQ. CDR3 length: 16 amino acids. The V end was cut by 1 base, the J end by 7 bases, with 17 bases between. The CDR3 DNA follows: TGCGCCAGCAGCTTGTACGGGGGCGATAGGGGTGAAAAACTGTTTTTT. This sequence encodes CASSLYGGDRGEKLFF. The full variable domain, with the rest looked up from reference TRBV5-1 and TRBJ1-4, is KAGVTQTPRYLIKTRGQQVTLSCSPISGHRSVSWYQQTPGQGLQFLFEYFSETQRNKGNFPGRFSGRQFSNSRSEMNVSTLELGDSALYLCASSLYGGDRGEKLFFGSGTQLSVL.

This rearrangement joins TRBV7-7 to TRBJ2-7, with 10 bases that match TRBD1. The CDR3 totals 14 residues. From germline, CDR1 is SSHAT and CDR2 FNYEAQ (reference sequence). V shed 4 bases, J shed 7 bases, and the junction held 7 bases outside the gene matches. The CDR3 region is CASSSGQGRWEQYF. DNA for the CDR3: TGTGCCAGCAGCTCGGGACAGGGGAGGTGGGAGCAGTACTTC. Full variable domain (remainder filled in from reference TRBV7-7 and TRBJ2-7): GAGVSQSPRYKVTKRGQDVTLRCDPISSHATLYWYQQALGQGPEFLTYFNYEAQPDKSGLPSDRFSAERPEGSISTLTIQRTEQRDSAMYRCASSSGQGRWEQYFGPGTRLTVT.

This clonotype was found many times. The chain is built from TRBV30 and TRBJ1-1; the D is unclear. Looked up from germline, CDR1 is GTSNPN and CDR2 is SVGIG (reference sequence). The CDR3 loop spans 13 amino acids. V gave up 0 bases and J gave up 0 bases, with 5 bases separating them. CDR3 amino acids: CAWSVKVNTEAFF. For the CDR3, the DNA is TGTGCCTGGAGTGTAAAGGTGAACACTGAAGCTTTCTTT. The variable domain in full, completed from reference TRBV30 and TRBJ1-1, reads SQTIHQWPATLVQPVGSPLSLECTVEGTSNPNLYWYRQAAGRGLQLLFYSVGIGQISSEVPQNLSASRPQDRQFILSSKKLLLSDSGFYLCAWSVKVNTEAFFGQGTRLTVV.

There are many counts of this clonotype. The chain couples TRBV24-1 to TRBJ2-5, with D tentatively TRBD1 (5 bases). The CDR3 runs 15 residues. Between the trimmed V and J ends, which lost 1 base and 2 bases, there was a span of 10 bases. The germline V gene has CDR1 KGHDR and CDR2 SFDVKD. CDR3 loop: CATSDLGTGQETQYF. DNA for the CDR3: TGTGCCACCAGTGATTTAGGAACAGGACAAGAGACCCAGTACTTC.

The chain couples TRBV6-2 or TRBV6-3 to TRBJ2-2, with a tentative D call TRBD2 (6 bases). Trimming stripped 5 bases from V and 7 bases from J, with 17 bases between. In germline, CDR1 is MNHEY, CDR2 SVGEGT. The CDR3 has 15 residues. CDR3 loop: CASSRGFFGSGELFF. The CDR3, as DNA: TGTGCCAGCAGTCGAGGGTTCTTCGGGAGCGGGGAGCTGTTTTTT.

This clonotype was observed many times. The V gene is TRBV3-1, the J gene TRBJ2-7; 7 nucleotides align to TRBD2. CDR3 length equals 12 residues. Per the germline V gene, CDR1 is LGHDT and CDR2 is YNNKEL (reference sequence). The V and J ends lost 4 bases and 6 bases, in that order; junction bases with no gene match: 3. The CDR3 DNA reads as TGTGCCAGCAGCCGAGCGGGGTTCGAGCAGTACTTC. Amino acids: CASSRAGFEQYF.

This clonotype showed up many times. The chain uses TRBV18 and TRBJ1-6; D unresolved. Germline loops: CDR1 KGHSH, CDR2 LQKENI. V lost 0 bases and J 9 bases, leaving 6 bases between the germline ends. CDR3 length: 13 residues. The CDR3 DNA sequence: TGTGCCAGCTCACCACCTTCCCTTTCACCCCTCCACTTT. Residues: CASSPPSLSPLHF.